This section outlines one TCR beta chain sequence together with its context. This sample was taken from a study of blood T cell repertoires in COVID-19. Study overall: The United States, Italy and Spain provided the acute and convalescent COVID-19 samples. PBMCs, B-cell-depleted T cells, or T cells were the source of the cDNA or gDNA that made up the material.

The CDR3 sequence is 13 residues long. V lost 7 bases, J lost 1 base, and 6 bases stayed unmatched. Germline assignment: CDR1 SQVTM and CDR2 ANQGSEA. Authors' analysis steps: Quantification of nucleated cells was approximated via reference gene primer amplification. Clones were read by immunoSEQ multiplex PCR, and TCRdb kept only the in-frame ones, dropping some. V and J calls and clone size are as listed in that table; D and trimming were resolved from the DNA. The sample comprises roughly 160,000 clones, 85% to 95% of which are singletons, and 0.53% rests with the top ten. The specimen sequenced was peripheral blood. The TCR was taken from a man aged 45-65 years with acute or convalescent COVID-19. This sequence joins TRBV29-1 and TRBJ1-1; TRBD1 matches at 7 bases. The CDR3 nucleotides read TGCAGCGGTAGGGGACAGCAGAACACTGAAGCTTTCTTT. Protein product: CSGRGQQNTEAFF. Variable domain in full (rest from reference TRBV29-1 and TRBJ1-1): SAVISQKPSRDICQRGTSLTIQCQVDSQVTMMFWYRQQPGQSLTLIATANQGSEATYESGFVIDKFPISRPNLTFSTLTVSNMSPEDSSIYLCSGRGQQNTEAFFGQGTRLTVV.